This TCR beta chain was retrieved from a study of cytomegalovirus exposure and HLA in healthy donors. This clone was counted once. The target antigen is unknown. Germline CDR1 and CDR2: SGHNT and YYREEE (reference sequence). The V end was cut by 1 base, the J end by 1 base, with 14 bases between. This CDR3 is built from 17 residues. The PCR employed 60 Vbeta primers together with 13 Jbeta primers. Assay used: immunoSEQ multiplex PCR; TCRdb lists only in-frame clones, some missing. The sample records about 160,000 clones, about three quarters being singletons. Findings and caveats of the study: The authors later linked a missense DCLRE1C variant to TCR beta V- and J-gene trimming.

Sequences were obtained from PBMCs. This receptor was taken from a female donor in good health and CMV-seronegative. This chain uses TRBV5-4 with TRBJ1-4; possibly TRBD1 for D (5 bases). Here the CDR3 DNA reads TGTGCCAGCAGCTTGATGGGGGGTTATGGAACTAATGAAAAACTGTTTTTT. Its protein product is CASSLMGGYGTNEKLFF. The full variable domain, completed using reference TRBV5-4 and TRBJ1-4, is ETGVTQSPTHLIKTRGQQVTLRCSSQSGHNTVSWYQQALGQGPQFIFQYYREEENGRGNFPPRFSGLQFPNYSSELNVNALELDDSALYLCASSLMGGYGTNEKLFFGSGTQLSVL.